Here is one T cell receptor beta chain with its context. Its specificity is not known. The V and J ends lost 3 bases and 6 bases respectively, with 13 bases between them. Germline lookup yields CDR1 SGHTA and CDR2 FQGNSA. This CDR3 spans 14 amino acids. This entry is derived from a study of response to subunit inactivated influenza vaccine. Study-wide findings and caveats: Authors suggested each seasonal flu vaccination may recruit only limited numbers of new T cells.

TCRdb reprocessed the RT-PCR reads via MiXCR and lists one record per CDR3 protein. Of 500,000 or so distinct CDR3 sequences listed, 16% are singletons. This TCR came from a man between 50 and 75 years old who received an inactivated influenza vaccine. The chain couples TRBV7-2 to TRBJ2-3; TRBD2 is a possible D gene (6 bases). The sample was CD4+ T cells sorted from PBMCs, taken around 2 years after vaccination. The CDR3 protein is CASSFVARGDTQYF. The CDR3 DNA is TGTGCCAGCAGCTTCGTAGCCCGGGGGGATACGCAGTATTTT.